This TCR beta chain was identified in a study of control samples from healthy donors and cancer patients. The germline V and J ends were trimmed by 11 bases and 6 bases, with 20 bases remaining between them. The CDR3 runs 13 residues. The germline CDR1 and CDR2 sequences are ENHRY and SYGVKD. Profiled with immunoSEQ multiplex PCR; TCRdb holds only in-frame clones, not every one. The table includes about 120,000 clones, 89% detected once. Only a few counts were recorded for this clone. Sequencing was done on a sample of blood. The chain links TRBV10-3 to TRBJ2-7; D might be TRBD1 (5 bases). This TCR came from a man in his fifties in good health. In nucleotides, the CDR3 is TGTGCCGTCTCGCAAGCAGGTCAGGGCGAGCAGTACTTC. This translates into CAVSQAGQGEQYF.